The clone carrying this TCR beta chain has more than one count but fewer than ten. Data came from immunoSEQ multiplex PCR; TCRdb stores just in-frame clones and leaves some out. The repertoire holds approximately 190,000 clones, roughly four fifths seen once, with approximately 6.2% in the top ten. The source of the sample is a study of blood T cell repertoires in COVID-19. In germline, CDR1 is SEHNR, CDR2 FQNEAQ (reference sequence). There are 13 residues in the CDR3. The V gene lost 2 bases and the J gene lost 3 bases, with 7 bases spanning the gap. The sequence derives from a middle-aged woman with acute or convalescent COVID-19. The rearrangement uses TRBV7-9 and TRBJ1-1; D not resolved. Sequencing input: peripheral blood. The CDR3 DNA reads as TGTGCCAGCAGCTTATTATCCGACACTGAAGCTTTCTTT. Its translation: CASSLLSDTEAFF.